This T cell receptor beta chain was captured in a study of T cells in Graves' hyperthyroidism and ophthalmopathy. Broader study findings: Ophthalmopathy and stable hyperthyroidism were told apart by a 13 V-J model.

Using RNA transcripts as the source, TCR beta CDR3 regions were amplified. The study used the HTBI primer set for a first-round RT-PCR of the TCR CDR3. TCRdb fed the multiplex PCR reads into MiXCR, producing one record per CDR3 protein. The sample has 200,000 to 250,000 distinct CDR3 sequences; about 24% are singletons. This clonotype showed up many times. Its antigen is not identified. The V end lost 5 bases, the J end lost 6 bases, and 8 bases lay between the germline ends. There are 11 residues in the CDR3. Sample: blood. The clonotype was recovered from a woman in her thirties or forties with Graves' ophthalmopathy. The chain combines TRBV12-3 or TRBV12-4 with TRBJ2-7; a possible D gene is TRBD2 (6 bases). The CDR3 here is CASSVSGEQYF. In DNA form, the CDR3 reads TGTGCCAGCAGTGTTAGCGGCGAGCAGTACTTC.